These 10 T cell receptor beta chains were all obtained from the same sample, sequenced in a study of monozygotic twins with inflammatory bowel disease. TCRdb reprocessed the 5' RACE reads and stores each CDR3 protein as one record, lacking DNA. The sample has approximately 200,000 distinct CDR3 sequences. The sequenced sample consisted of blood. These TCRs come from a human donor with ulcerative colitis or Crohn's disease, or a healthy co-twin of an affected twin (not recorded which).

The chain joins TRBV28 to TRBJ2-7; lacking DNA, the TRBD2 call made by TCRdb goes unchecked. The CDR3 runs to 14 residues. CDR1 and CDR2 from the germline V gene are MDHEN and SYDVKM. The CDR3 spells CASSHGRETYEQYF.

This sequence joins TRBV9 and TRBJ2-5; as DNA is missing, the TRBD2 call by TCRdb cannot be tested. The CDR3 contains 14 residues. Germline V gene lookup returns CDR1 SGDLS and CDR2 YYNGEE. CDR3 in amino acids: CASSVGGKRETQYF. The complete variable domain, with remaining parts taken from reference TRBV9 and TRBJ2-5, reads DSGVTQTPKHLITATGQRVTLRCSPRSGDLSVYWYQQSLDQGLQFLIQYYNGEERAKGNILERFSAQQFPDLHSELNLSSLELGDSALYFCASSVGGKRETQYFGPGTRLLVL.

The chain is built from TRBV7-2 and TRBJ2-1; TCRdb reports TRBD2, a call that lacks DNA to check it against. The length of the CDR3 is 13 residues. The germline V gene has CDR1 SGHTA and CDR2 FQGNSA. CDR3 protein: CASSSLASGEQFF.

This chain links TRBV10-3 with TRBJ1-1. In germline, CDR1 is ENHRY, CDR2 SYGVKD. The CDR3 contains 13 residues. The CDR3 reads CAIRQGPSTEAFF.

CDR3 residues: CASSLRQGLDEQFF. This chain connects TRBV2 to TRBJ2-1; TCRdb selects TRBD1, and the lack of DNA leaves this call unchecked. The CDR3 runs 14 residues. From germline, CDR1 is SNHLY and CDR2 FYNNEI.

The chain uses TRBV7-3 and TRBJ2-7; the D call of TRBD2 rests on TCRdb alone, since no DNA is present to check it. CDR1 and CDR2 from the germline V gene are SGHTA and FQGTGA. This CDR3 contains 13 residues. The CDR3: CASSLDEGYEQYF.

The chain recombines TRBV24-1 with TRBJ1-1. Germline CDR1 reads KGHDR; CDR2 reads SFDVKD. The CDR3 is made up of 16 amino acids. This CDR3 is CATSDPREGLNTEAFF.

The V call is TRBV6-1, the J call TRBJ2-5; TCRdb's assignment of TRBD1 cannot be checked, as there is no DNA. From germline, CDR1 is MNHNS and CDR2 SASEGT. This CDR3 is built from 13 residues. CDR3: CASRRGFQETQYF.

V is TRBV5-1 and J is TRBJ2-6. This CDR3 has 16 amino acids. Germline V gene sequence: CDR1 SGHRS, CDR2 YFSETQ. The CDR3 protein is CASSFARVDGANVLTF.

The rearrangement links TRBV3-1 to TRBJ1-2; TCRdb's assignment of TRBD1 cannot be checked, as there is no DNA. CDR1 is LGHDT, CDR2 YNNKEL, per germline (reference sequence). The CDR3 is made up of 15 amino acids. CDR3 protein: CASSRGQGVNYGYTF.